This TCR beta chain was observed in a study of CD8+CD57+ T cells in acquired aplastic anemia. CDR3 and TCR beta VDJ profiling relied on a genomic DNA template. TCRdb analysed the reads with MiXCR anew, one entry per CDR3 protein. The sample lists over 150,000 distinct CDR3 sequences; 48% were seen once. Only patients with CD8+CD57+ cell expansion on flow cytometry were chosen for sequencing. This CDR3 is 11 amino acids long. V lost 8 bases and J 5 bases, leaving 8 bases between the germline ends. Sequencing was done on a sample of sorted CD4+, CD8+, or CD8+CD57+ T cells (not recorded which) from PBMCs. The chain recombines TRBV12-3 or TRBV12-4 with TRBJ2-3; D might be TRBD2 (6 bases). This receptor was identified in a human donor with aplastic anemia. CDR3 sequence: CASWGGDTQYF. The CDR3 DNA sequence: TGTGCCAGCTGGGGAGGAGATACGCAGTATTTT.